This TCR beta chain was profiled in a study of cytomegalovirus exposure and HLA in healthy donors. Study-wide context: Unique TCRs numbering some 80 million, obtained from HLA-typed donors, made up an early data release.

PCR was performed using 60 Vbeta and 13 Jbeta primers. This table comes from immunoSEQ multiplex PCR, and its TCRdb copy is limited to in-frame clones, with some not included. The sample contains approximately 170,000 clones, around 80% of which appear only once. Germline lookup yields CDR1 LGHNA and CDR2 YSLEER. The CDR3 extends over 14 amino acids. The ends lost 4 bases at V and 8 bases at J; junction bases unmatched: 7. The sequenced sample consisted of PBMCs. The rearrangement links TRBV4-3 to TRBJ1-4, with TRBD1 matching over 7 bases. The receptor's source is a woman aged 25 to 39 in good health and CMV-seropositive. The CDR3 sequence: CASSPDRSLEKLFF. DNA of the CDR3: TGCGCCAGCAGCCCGGACAGGTCTTTAGAAAAACTGTTTTTT.